This is a list of T cell receptor beta chains from one sample in a study of T-cell reconstitution after alpha-beta-depleted transplantation in children. TCRdb reanalysed the PCR reads using MiXCR and keeps one entry per CDR3 protein. The sample shows roughly 670,000 distinct CDR3 sequences, roughly 13% of them seen only once. This specimen was PBMCs, taken before TCRalphabeta/CD19-depleted stem cell transplant. Every receptor here comes from a girl aged 2 to 9 with congenital amegakaryocytic thrombocytopenia, due to receive a stem cell transplant. CDR3s include the opening cysteine and the closing phenylalanine or tryptophan. Each record gives: J gene, V gene, clone size, D gene, CDR3 protein, CDR3 DNA. D genes are given only for firm matches. The listing skips clone size in some rows; elsewhere it reads once, few, many or a size class.

j_call: TRBJ2-4; v_call: TRBV9; clone_size: NA; d_call: NA; cdr3_aa: CASSVSPSPGRNIQYF; cdr3_nt: TGTGCCAGCAGCGTAAGTCCGTCTCCAGGGAGAAACATTCAGTACTTC
j_call: TRBJ1-4; v_call: TRBV10-3; clone_size: many; d_call: TRBD1; cdr3_aa: CAIRADRGEKLFF; cdr3_nt: TGTGCCATCAGGGCGGACAGGGGTGAAAAACTGTTTTTT
j_call: TRBJ1-1; v_call: TRBV5-1; clone_size: many; d_call: NA; cdr3_aa: CASSNTEAFF; cdr3_nt: TGCGCCAGCAGTAACACTGAAGCTTTCTTT
j_call: TRBJ2-7; v_call: TRBV20-1; clone_size: many; d_call: NA; cdr3_aa: CSARSPDSYEQYF; cdr3_nt: TGCAGTGCTAGGTCGCCGGACTCCTACGAGCAGTACTTC
j_call: TRBJ1-5; v_call: TRBV7-9; clone_size: few; d_call: TRBD1; cdr3_aa: CASSSGQKNQPQHF; cdr3_nt: TGTGCCAGCAGCTCGGGACAGAAAAATCAGCCCCAGCATTTT
j_call: TRBJ2-2; v_call: TRBV29-1; clone_size: many; d_call: NA; cdr3_aa: CSVAQGNTGELFF; cdr3_nt: TGCAGCGTTGCCCAGGGGAACACCGGGGAGCTGTTTTTT
j_call: TRBJ2-3; v_call: TRBV28; clone_size: NA; d_call: TRBD2; cdr3_aa: CASSLSGLATDTDTQYF; cdr3_nt: TGTGCCAGCAGTTTATCGGGACTAGCGACCGACACAGATACGCAGTATTTT
j_call: TRBJ2-7; v_call: TRBV29-1; clone_size: many; d_call: TRBD1; cdr3_aa: CSVGTVYEQYF; cdr3_nt: TGCAGCGTAGGGACAGTTTACGAGCAGTACTTC
j_call: TRBJ2-3; v_call: TRBV12-3/TRBV12-4; clone_size: few; d_call: NA; cdr3_aa: CASLVSTGTQYF; cdr3_nt: TGTGCCAGCCTCGTGTCCACCGGTACGCAGTATTTT
j_call: TRBJ2-3; v_call: TRBV3-1; clone_size: few; d_call: TRBD1; cdr3_aa: CASSPGQGGTDTQYF; cdr3_nt: TGTGCCAGCAGCCCTGGACAGGGGGGCACAGATACGCAGTATTTT
j_call: TRBJ1-5; v_call: TRBV12-3/TRBV12-4; clone_size: few; d_call: NA; cdr3_aa: CASSLRLDRNSNQPQHF; cdr3_nt: TGTGCCAGCAGTTTGAGGCTCGACAGAAATAGCAATCAGCCCCAGCATTTT
j_call: TRBJ2-1; v_call: TRBV9; clone_size: NA; d_call: NA; cdr3_aa: CASSSASGDKVGNEQFF; cdr3_nt: TGTGCCAGCAGCTCAGCTTCTGGGGACAAGGTCGGGAATGAGCAGTTCTTC
j_call: TRBJ1-1; v_call: TRBV5-1; clone_size: many; d_call: NA; cdr3_aa: CASSSYRNMNTEAFF; cdr3_nt: TGCGCCAGCAGCTCTTACAGGAACATGAACACTGAAGCTTTCTTT
j_call: TRBJ1-1; v_call: TRBV2; clone_size: many; d_call: NA; cdr3_aa: CASSERIAYTEAFF; cdr3_nt: TGTGCCAGCAGTGAGAGGATAGCATACACTGAAGCTTTCTTT
j_call: TRBJ2-1; v_call: TRBV7-2; clone_size: NA; d_call: TRBD2; cdr3_aa: CASSFRLIAGGQNEQFF; cdr3_nt: TGTGCCAGCAGCTTCCGTTTGATAGCGGGAGGTCAAAATGAGCAGTTCTTC
j_call: TRBJ2-2; v_call: TRBV2; clone_size: NA; d_call: TRBD1; cdr3_aa: CASSGDRAGTGELFF; cdr3_nt: TGTGCCAGCAGTGGGGACAGGGCCGGCACCGGGGAGCTGTTTTTT
j_call: TRBJ1-2; v_call: TRBV7-9; clone_size: many; d_call: NA; cdr3_aa: CASSGRGGSGYTF; cdr3_nt: TGTGCCAGCTCGGGCAGGGGAGGGAGTGGCTACACCTTC
j_call: TRBJ2-3; v_call: TRBV11-2; clone_size: few; d_call: NA; cdr3_aa: CASSLDWRGADTQYF; cdr3_nt: TGTGCCAGCAGCTTAGATTGGAGGGGGGCAGATACGCAGTATTTT
j_call: TRBJ2-2; v_call: TRBV18; clone_size: many; d_call: NA; cdr3_aa: CASSPLSARGSNTGELFF; cdr3_nt: TGTGCCAGCTCACCGCTATCCGCTAGGGGATCGAACACCGGGGAGCTGTTTTTT
j_call: TRBJ2-2; v_call: TRBV5-1; clone_size: NA; d_call: TRBD2; cdr3_aa: CASSPEGTSGRPGTGELFF; cdr3_nt: TGCGCCAGCAGCCCTGAAGGGACTAGCGGGAGGCCGGGGACCGGGGAGCTGTTTTTT
j_call: TRBJ2-7; v_call: TRBV29-1; clone_size: many; d_call: TRBD1; cdr3_aa: CSVAPRDRVPYEQYF; cdr3_nt: TGCAGCGTGGCTCCCCGGGACAGGGTTCCCTACGAGCAGTACTTC
j_call: TRBJ2-7; v_call: TRBV28; clone_size: many; d_call: TRBD1; cdr3_aa: CASSLSLGKTGDYEQYF; cdr3_nt: TGTGCCAGCAGTCTTTCTTTGGGAAAGACAGGGGACTACGAGCAGTACTTC
j_call: TRBJ2-3; v_call: TRBV4-2; clone_size: few; d_call: TRBD2; cdr3_aa: CASSRIGGRDNTDTQYF; cdr3_nt: TGTGCCAGCAGCCGAATCGGCGGGAGGGACAACACAGATACGCAGTATTTT
j_call: TRBJ2-1; v_call: TRBV10-3; clone_size: many; d_call: TRBD2; cdr3_aa: CAISGGPGLAGNEQFF; cdr3_nt: TGTGCCATCAGTGGGGGACCGGGACTAGCGGGCAATGAGCAGTTCTTC
j_call: TRBJ2-3; v_call: TRBV20-1; clone_size: many; d_call: NA; cdr3_aa: CSARSSDTDTQYF; cdr3_nt: TGCAGTGCTAGGTCTAGCGACACAGATACGCAGTATTTT
j_call: TRBJ2-3; v_call: TRBV7-6; clone_size: many; d_call: TRBD2; cdr3_aa: CASSLVGLAGVTDTQYF; cdr3_nt: TGTGCCAGCAGCTTAGTGGGTTTAGCGGGAGTGACAGATACGCAGTATTTT
j_call: TRBJ1-2; v_call: TRBV20-1; clone_size: few; d_call: TRBD1; cdr3_aa: CSARDGQGRRDGYTF; cdr3_nt: TGCAGTGCTAGAGACGGACAGGGACGCCGTGATGGCTACACCTTC